This TCR beta chain was sequenced during a study of early T cells in non-severe SARS-CoV-2 infection. Study-wide background: Sequencing of unsorted whole blood was done on bulk RNA, leaving chains unpaired.

Researchers attached unique molecular identifiers to individual cDNA molecules. Each CDR3 protein is one row after TCRdb ran MiXCR on the 5' RACE reads. The sample holds tens of thousands of distinct CDR3 sequences, approximately 5.8% seen once. This clonotype has at least ten counts. CDR3 size: 16 residues. Per the germline V gene, CDR1 is SEHNR and CDR2 is FQNEAQ (reference sequence). Trimming took 5 bases from V and 4 from J; bases not matched to a gene: 8. Sequencing used whole blood. The receptor was isolated from an adult who was a healthcare worker with PCR-confirmed SARS-CoV-2 infection or an uninfected control (not recorded which). This sequence joins TRBV7-9 and TRBJ2-2, with 9 bases identical to TRBD1. The CDR3 is CASSRSGTGRTGELFF. CDR3 nucleotide sequence: TGTGCCAGCAGCCGTTCCGGGACAGGGCGCACCGGGGAGCTGTTTTTT. Together with reference TRBV7-9 and TRBJ2-2, the CDR3 gives the full variable domain: DTGVSQNPRHKITKRGQNVTFRCDPISEHNRLYWYRQTLGQGPEFLTYFQNEAQLEKSRLLSDRFSAERPKGSFSTLEIQRTEQGDSAMYLCASSRSGTGRTGELFFGEGSRLTVL.